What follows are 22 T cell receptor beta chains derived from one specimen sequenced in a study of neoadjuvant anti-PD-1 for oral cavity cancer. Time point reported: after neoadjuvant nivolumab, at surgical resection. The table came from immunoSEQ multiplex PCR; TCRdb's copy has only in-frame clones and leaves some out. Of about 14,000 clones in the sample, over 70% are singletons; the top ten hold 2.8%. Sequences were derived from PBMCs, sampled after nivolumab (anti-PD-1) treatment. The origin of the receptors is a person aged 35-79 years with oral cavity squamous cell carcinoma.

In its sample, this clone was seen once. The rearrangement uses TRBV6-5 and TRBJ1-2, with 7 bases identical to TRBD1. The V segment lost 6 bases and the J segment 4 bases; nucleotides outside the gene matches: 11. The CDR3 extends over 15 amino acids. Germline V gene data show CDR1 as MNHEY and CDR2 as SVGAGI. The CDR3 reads CASRRAGTVFYGYTF. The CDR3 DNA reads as TGTGCCAGCAGAAGAGCCGGGACAGTGTTCTATGGCTACACCTTC.

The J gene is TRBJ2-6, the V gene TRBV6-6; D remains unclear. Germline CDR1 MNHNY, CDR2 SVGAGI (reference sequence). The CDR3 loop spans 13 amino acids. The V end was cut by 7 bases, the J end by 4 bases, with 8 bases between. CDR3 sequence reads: CASKPGGANVLTF. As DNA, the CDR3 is TGTGCCAGCAAGCCCGGAGGGGCCAACGTCCTGACTTTC.

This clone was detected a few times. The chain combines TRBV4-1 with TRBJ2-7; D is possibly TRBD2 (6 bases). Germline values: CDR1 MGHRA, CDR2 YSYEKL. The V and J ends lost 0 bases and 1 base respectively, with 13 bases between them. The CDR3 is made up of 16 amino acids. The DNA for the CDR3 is TGCGCCAGCAGCCAAGACCTCTCGGGAGTTTCCTACGAGCAGTACTTC. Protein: CASSQDLSGVSYEQYF.

The CDR3 loop reads CAWDPGLAGREQFF. CDR3 nucleotide sequence: TGTGCCTGGGACCCAGGACTAGCGGGAAGGGAGCAGTTCTTC. The chain links TRBV30 to TRBJ2-1; TRBD2 agrees at 12 bases. The CDR3 is made up of 14 amino acids. The germline V gene has CDR1 GTSNPN and CDR2 SVGIG (reference sequence). V lost 5 bases and J lost 10; bases outside the gene matches: 9. The entire variable domain, with the rest obtained from reference TRBV30 and TRBJ2-1, is as follows: SQTIHQWPATLVQPVGSPLSLECTVEGTSNPNLYWYRQAAGRGLQLLFYSVGIGQISSEVPQNLSASRPQDRQFILSSKKLLLSDSGFYLCAWDPGLAGREQFFGPGTRLTVL.

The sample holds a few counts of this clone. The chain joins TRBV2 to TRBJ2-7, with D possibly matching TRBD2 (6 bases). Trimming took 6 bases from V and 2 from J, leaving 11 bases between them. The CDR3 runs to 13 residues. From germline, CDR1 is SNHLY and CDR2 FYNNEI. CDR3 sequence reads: CASREGSPYEQYF. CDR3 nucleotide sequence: TGTGCCAGCAGGGAGGGGTCCCCCTACGAGCAGTACTTC.

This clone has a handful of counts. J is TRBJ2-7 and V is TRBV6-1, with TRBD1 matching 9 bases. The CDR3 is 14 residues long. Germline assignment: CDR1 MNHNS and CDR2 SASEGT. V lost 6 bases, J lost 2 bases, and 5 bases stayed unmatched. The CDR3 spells CASRLGTGTYEQYF. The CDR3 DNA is TGTGCCAGCAGGCTAGGGACAGGGACCTACGAGCAGTACTTC.

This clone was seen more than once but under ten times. The CDR3 bases are TGTGCCAGTAGTGCCCGGGGGACTAGCGGGAGTAGGTACGAGCAGTACTTC. It is translated as CASSARGTSGSRYEQYF. The V gene is TRBV19, the J gene TRBJ2-7; 14 bases are shared with TRBD2. Per germline, CDR1 LNHDA and CDR2 SQIVND (reference sequence). The CDR3 runs 17 residues. The V segment lost 5 bases and the J segment 4 bases; nucleotides outside the gene matches: 10. Filled out from reference TRBV19 and TRBJ2-7, the complete variable domain reads DGGITQSPKYLFRKEGQNVTLSCEQNLNHDAMYWYRQDPGQGLRLIYYSQIVNDFQKGDIAEGYSVSREKKESFPLTVTSAQKNPTAFYLCASSARGTSGSRYEQYFGPGTRLTVT.

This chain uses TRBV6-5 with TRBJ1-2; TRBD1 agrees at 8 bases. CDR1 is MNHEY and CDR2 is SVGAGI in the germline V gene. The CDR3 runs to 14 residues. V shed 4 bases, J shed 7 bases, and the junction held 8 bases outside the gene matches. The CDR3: CASSSGQGGSGYTF. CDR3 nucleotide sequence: TGTGCCAGCAGTTCTGGACAGGGTGGTTCTGGCTACACCTTC.

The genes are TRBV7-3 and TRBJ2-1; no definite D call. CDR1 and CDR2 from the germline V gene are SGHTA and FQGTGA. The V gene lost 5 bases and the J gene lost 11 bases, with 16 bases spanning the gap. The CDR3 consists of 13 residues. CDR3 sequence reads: CASSTGGVEQQFF. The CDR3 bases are TGTGCCAGCAGCACCGGCGGAGTAGAACAGCAGTTCTTC.

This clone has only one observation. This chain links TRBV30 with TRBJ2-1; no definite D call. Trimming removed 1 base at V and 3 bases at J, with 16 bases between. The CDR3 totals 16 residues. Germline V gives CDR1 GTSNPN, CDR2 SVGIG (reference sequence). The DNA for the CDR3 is TGTGCCTGGAGTGCCGTCTTCGCGGCTAGCTACAATGAGCAGTTCTTC. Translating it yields CAWSAVFAASYNEQFF.

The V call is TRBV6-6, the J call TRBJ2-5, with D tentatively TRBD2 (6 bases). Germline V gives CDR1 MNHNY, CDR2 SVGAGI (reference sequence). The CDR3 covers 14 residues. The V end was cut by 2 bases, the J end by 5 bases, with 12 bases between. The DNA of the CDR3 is TGTGCCAGCAGTTACCCGGGGGACGTGGAGACCCAGTACTTC. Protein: CASSYPGDVETQYF.

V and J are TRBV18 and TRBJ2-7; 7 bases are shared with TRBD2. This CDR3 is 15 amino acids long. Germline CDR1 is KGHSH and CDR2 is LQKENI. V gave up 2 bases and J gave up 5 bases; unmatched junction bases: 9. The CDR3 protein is CASSPGLAAKHEQYF. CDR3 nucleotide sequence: TGTGCCAGCTCACCAGGGCTAGCGGCTAAGCACGAGCAGTACTTC. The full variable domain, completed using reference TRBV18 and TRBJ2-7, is NAGVMQNPRHLVRRRGQEARLRCSPMKGHSHVYWYRQLPEEGLKFMVYLQKENIIDESGMPKERFSAEFPKEGPSILRIQQVVRGDSAAYFCASSPGLAAKHEQYFGPGTRLTVT.

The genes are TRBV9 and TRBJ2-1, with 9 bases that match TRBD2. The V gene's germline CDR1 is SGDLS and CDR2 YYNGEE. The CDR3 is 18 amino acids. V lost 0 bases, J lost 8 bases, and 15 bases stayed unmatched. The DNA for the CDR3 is TGTGCCAGCAGCGTAGGGGTAGCTGGCGGGAGGGCCCGAGATGAGCAGTTCTTC. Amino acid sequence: CASSVGVAGGRARDEQFF.

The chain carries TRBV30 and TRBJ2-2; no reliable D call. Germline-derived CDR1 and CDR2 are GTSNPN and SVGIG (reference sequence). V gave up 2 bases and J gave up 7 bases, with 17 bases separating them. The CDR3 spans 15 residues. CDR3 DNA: TGTGCCTGGAGTAGAGTCAGCATAGACATCGGGGAGCTGTTTTTT. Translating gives CAWSRVSIDIGELFF.

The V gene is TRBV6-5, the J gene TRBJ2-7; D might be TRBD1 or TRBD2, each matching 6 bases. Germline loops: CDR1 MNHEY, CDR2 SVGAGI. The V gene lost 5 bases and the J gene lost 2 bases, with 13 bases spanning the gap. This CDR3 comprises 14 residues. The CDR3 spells CASSPSGATYEQYF. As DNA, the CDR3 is TGTGCCAGCAGTCCATCGGGGGCCACCTACGAGCAGTACTTC.

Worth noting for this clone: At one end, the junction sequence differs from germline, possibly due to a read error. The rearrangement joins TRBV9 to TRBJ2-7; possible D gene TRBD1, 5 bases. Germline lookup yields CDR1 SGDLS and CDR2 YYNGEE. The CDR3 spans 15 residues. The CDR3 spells CASSVGGELSNEQYF. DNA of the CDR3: TGTGCCAGCAGCGTAGGGGGCGAGCTCTCCAACGAGCAGTACTTC.

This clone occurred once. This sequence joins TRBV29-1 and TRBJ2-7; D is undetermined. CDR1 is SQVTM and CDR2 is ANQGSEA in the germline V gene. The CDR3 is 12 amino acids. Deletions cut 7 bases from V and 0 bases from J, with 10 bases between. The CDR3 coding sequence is TGCAGCGCCTCGGCAGCCTCCTACGAGCAGTACTTC. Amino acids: CSASAASYEQYF.

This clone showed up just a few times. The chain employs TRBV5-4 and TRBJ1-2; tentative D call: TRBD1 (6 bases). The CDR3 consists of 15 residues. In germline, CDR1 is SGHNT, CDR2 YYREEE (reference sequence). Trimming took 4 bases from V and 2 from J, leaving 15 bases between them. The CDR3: CASSLGGAQNYGYTF. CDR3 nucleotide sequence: TGTGCCAGCAGCCTCGGGGGGGCGCAGAACTATGGCTACACCTTC. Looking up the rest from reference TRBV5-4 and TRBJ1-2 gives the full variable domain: ETGVTQSPTHLIKTRGQQVTLRCSSQSGHNTVSWYQQALGQGPQFIFQYYREEENGRGNFPPRFSGLQFPNYSSELNVNALELDDSALYLCASSLGGAQNYGYTFGSGTRLTVV.

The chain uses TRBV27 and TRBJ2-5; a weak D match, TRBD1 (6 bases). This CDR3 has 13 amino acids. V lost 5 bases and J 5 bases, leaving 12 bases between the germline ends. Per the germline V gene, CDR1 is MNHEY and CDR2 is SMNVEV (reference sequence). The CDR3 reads CASSRDTLETQYF. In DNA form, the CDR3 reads TGTGCCAGCAGTCGGGACACCCTTGAGACCCAGTACTTC.

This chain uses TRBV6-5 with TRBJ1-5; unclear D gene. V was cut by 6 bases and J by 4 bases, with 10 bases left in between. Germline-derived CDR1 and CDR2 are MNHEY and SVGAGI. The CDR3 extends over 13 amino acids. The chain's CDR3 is CASRRQSNQPQHF. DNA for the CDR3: TGTGCCAGCAGGCGCCAGTCGAATCAGCCCCAGCATTTT.

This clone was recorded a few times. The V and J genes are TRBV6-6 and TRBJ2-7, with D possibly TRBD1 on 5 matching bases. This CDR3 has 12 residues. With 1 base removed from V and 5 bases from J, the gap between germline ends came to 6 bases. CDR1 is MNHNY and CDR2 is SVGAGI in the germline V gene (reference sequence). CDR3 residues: CASSYLGDEQYF. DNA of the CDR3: TGTGCCAGCAGTTACTTAGGGGACGAGCAGTACTTC.

The CDR3 region has the DNA TGTGCCAGCAAACCGTACATAAACTACGAGCAGTACTTC. This sequence encodes CASKPYINYEQYF. The V and J genes are TRBV6-5 and TRBJ2-7, with D unclear. Trimming stripped 7 bases from V and 3 bases from J, with 13 bases between. The V gene's germline CDR1 is MNHEY and CDR2 SVGAGI. CDR3 length equals 13 residues.